These 4 T cell receptor beta chains were all obtained from the same sample, sequenced in a study of preoperative IRX-2 immunotherapy in early breast cancer. Assay: immunoSEQ multiplex PCR; the TCRdb copy retains only in-frame clones and omits some. Of approximately 100,000 clones listed, just over 85% are singletons. Sample treatment: preoperative locoregional IRX-2 cytokine immunotherapy. The sample consisted of tumor tissue, taken after IRX-2 immunotherapy. Receptors originate from a human donor with breast cancer.

This sequence joins TRBV5-1 and TRBJ2-2; possibly TRBD2 for D (6 bases). The ends were cut back, 4 bases at V and 0 bases at J, with 13 bases in the middle. CDR3 length: 16 residues. In germline, CDR1 is SGHRS, CDR2 YFSETQ. The CDR3, as DNA: TGCGCCAGCAGCCATATCCGGGGGACGAACACCGGGGAGCTGTTTTTT. Its translation: CASSHIRGTNTGELFF.

This chain joins TRBV14 and TRBJ2-2; no clear D. V lost 3 bases to trimming and J lost 11 bases, with 7 bases between them. Germline V lookup: CDR1 SGHDN, CDR2 FVKESK. This CDR3 has 11 residues. The CDR3 is CASSQDGELFF. CDR3 coding DNA: TGTGCCAGCAGCCAGGACGGTGAGCTGTTTTTT.

This CDR3 reads CAWSVRAAGANVLTF. CDR3 in DNA: TGTGCCTGGAGTGTACGGGCCGCCGGGGCCAACGTCCTGACTTTC. This rearrangement joins TRBV30 to TRBJ2-6; D remains ambiguous. The germline gives CDR1 GTSNPN, CDR2 SVGIG (reference sequence). The germline V and J ends were trimmed by 0 bases and 4 bases, with 10 bases remaining between them. The CDR3 has 15 amino acids. Combining the CDR3 with reference TRBV30 and TRBJ2-6 gives the whole variable domain SQTIHQWPATLVQPVGSPLSLECTVEGTSNPNLYWYRQAAGRGLQLLFYSVGIGQISSEVPQNLSASRPQDRQFILSSKKLLLSDSGFYLCAWSVRAAGANVLTFGAGSRLTVL.

The chain carries TRBV19 and TRBJ1-5, with D maybe TRBD1 (6 bases). Germline V gives CDR1 LNHDA, CDR2 SQIVND (reference sequence). This CDR3 has 12 amino acids. V lost 11 bases and J 7 bases, leaving 15 bases between the germline ends. CDR3 nucleotide sequence: TGTGCCTCAACAAACAGGGACCAGCCCCAGCATTTT. It is translated as CASTNRDQPQHF.